This T cell receptor beta chain was captured in a study of blood T cell repertoires in COVID-19. Background on the study: Italy, Spain and the United States were the sources of the convalescent and acute COVID-19 samples. From T cells, B-cell-depleted T cells, or PBMCs came the material, which was cDNA or gDNA.

The sample holds one count of this clone. Authors' data handling: Researchers report that nucleated cell counts were estimated from reference gene primer amplification. Assay used: immunoSEQ multiplex PCR; TCRdb lists only in-frame clones, some missing. V and J calls and clone size come straight from that table; D and trimming were deduced from the DNA. This sample has about 250,000 clones, with roughly 91% found just once. This CDR3 is built from 15 residues. Per the germline V gene, CDR1 is MDHEN and CDR2 is SYDVKM. The V end lost 9 bases, the J end lost 7 bases, and 19 bases lay between the germline ends.

The rearrangement uses TRBV28 and TRBJ1-6, with TRBD1 as a possible D gene (6 bases). Sequenced: peripheral blood. The receptor was isolated from a man aged 25-40 years with acute or convalescent COVID-19. Here the CDR3 reads CASRPRTVINSPLHF. The CDR3 bases are TGTGCCAGTAGACCTAGGACAGTGATAAATTCACCCCTCCACTTT.